This TCR beta chain comes out of a study of CD8 T cells in Susac syndrome. General study findings and limits: The study admitted that it had a relatively small number of individuals in its TCR sequencing and HLA analysis.

Sequencing of TCR beta covered CD8+ and CD4+ T cells obtained from blood. The multiple sclerosis controls were treatment-naive patients affected by stable or active relapsing-remitting disease. CDR1 is LGHDT and CDR2 is YNNKEL in the germline V gene (reference sequence). The ends lost 3 bases at V and 4 bases at J; junction bases unmatched: 5. The CDR3 contains 15 residues. This clonotype was detected a few times. Its target is not known. A quantity of about 0.45 to 1 ug RNA underwent reverse transcription using random hexamers. The CDR3 of TCR beta was amplified by immunoSEQ multiplex PCR across 54 Vbeta and 13 Jbeta. TCRdb itself ran the immunoSEQ multiplex PCR reads through MiXCR, one entry per CDR3 protein. The sample shows some 140,000 distinct CDR3 sequences, roughly 80% of them seen only once.

The source of this sequence is a human donor with multiple sclerosis. V usage is TRBV3-1 and J usage is TRBJ2-3, with TRBD1 identical over 9 bases. Specimen: CD8+ T cells from PBMCs. The CDR3 loop reads CASSQGQGGPDTQYF. The CDR3 bases are TGTGCCAGCAGCCAGGGACAGGGAGGGCCAGATACGCAGTATTTT.